This T cell receptor beta chain is drawn from a study of blood T cell repertoires in COVID-19. About the research overall: The origin of the acute and convalescent COVID-19 samples was the United States, Italy and Spain. The analysed material was cDNA or gDNA that came from T cells, B-cell-depleted T cells, or PBMCs.

Per the original methods: Estimation of nucleated cell counts was performed using reference gene primer amplification. Measured with immunoSEQ multiplex PCR; TCRdb has only the in-frame clones, and not every one. V and J calls and clone size come straight from that table; D and trimming were deduced from the DNA. The sample yields 25,000 or so clones, approximately 80% seen once. This CDR3 is built from 13 residues. Trimming pared 11 bases from V and 2 bases from J, leaving 10 bases between. Germline V gives CDR1 MNHEY, CDR2 SMNVEV (reference sequence). The V gene is TRBV27, the J gene TRBJ2-6; D is undetermined. The receptor's source is a man between 65 and 85 years old with acute or convalescent COVID-19. Source material: peripheral blood. DNA for the CDR3: TGTGCCGTCCGTTCTACTGGGGCCAACGTCCTGACTTTC. Its protein product is CAVRSTGANVLTF.